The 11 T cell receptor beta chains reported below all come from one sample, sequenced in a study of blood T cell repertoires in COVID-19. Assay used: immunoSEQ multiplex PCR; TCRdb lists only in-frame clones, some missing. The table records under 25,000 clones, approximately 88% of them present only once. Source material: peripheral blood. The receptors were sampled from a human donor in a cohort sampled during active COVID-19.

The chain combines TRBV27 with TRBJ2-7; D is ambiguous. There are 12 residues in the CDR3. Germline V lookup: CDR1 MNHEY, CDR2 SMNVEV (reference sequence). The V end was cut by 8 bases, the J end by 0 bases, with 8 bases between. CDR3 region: CASPMFSYEQYF. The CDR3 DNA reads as TGTGCCAGCCCCATGTTCTCCTACGAGCAGTACTTC.

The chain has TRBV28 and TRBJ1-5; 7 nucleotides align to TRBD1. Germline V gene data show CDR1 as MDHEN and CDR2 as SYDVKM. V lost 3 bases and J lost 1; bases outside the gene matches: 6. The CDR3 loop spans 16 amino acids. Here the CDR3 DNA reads TGTGCCAGCAGTTTCCTTGCCAGGGGGAGCAATCAGCCCCAGCATTTT. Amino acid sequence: CASSFLARGSNQPQHF.

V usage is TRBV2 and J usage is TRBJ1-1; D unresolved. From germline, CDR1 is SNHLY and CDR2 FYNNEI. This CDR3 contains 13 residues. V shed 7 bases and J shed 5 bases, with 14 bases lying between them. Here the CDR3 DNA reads TGTGCCAGCAACTACAAAACTGGAACTGAAGCTTTCTTT. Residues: CASNYKTGTEAFF.

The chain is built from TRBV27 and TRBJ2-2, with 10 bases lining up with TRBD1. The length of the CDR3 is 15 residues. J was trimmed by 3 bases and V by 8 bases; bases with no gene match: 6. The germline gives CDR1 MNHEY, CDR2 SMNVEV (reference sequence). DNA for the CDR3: TGTGCCAGCGGGGGGACAGGGGTGTACACCGGGGAGCTGTTTTTT. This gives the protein CASGGTGVYTGELFF.

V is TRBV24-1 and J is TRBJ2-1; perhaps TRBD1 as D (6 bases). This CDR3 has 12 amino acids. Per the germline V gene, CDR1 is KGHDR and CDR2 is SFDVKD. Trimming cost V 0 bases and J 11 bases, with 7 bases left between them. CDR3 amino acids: CATSDLTGQQFF. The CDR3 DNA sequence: TGTGCCACCAGTGATTTGACAGGGCAGCAGTTCTTC.

The CDR3 spells CASSQATGYNEQFF. The CDR3 nucleotides are TGTGCCAGCAGCCAAGCGACGGGATACAATGAGCAGTTCTTC. The genes are TRBV3-1 (or the pseudogene TRBV3-2) and TRBJ2-1; D may be TRBD2 (5 bases). V was pared by 1 base and J by 4 bases, with 8 bases between. Looked up from germline, CDR1 is LGHDT and CDR2 is YNNKEL (reference sequence). The length of the CDR3 is 14 residues.

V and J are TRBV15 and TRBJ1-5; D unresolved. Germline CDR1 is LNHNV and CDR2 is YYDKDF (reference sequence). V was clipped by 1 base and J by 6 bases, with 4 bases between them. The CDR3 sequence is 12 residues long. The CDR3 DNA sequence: TGTGCCACCAGCAGAGGAGGTCAGCCCCAGCATTTT. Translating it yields CATSRGGQPQHF.

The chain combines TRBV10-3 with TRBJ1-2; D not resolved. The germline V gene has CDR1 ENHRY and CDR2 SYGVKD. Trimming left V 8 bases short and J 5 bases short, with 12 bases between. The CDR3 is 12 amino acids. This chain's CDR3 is CAIPRRRYGYTF. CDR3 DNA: TGTGCCATCCCCCGGCGGAGATATGGCTACACCTTC.

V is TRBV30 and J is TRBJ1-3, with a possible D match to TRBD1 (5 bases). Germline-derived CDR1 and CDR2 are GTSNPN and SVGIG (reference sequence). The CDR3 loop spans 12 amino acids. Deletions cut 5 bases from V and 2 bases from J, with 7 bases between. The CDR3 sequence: CAWEGPGNTIYF. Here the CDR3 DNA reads TGTGCCTGGGAGGGGCCTGGAAACACCATATATTTT.

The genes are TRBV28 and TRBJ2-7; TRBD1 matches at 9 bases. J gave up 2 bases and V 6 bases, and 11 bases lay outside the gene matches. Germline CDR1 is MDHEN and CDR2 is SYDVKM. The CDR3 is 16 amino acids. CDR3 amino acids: CASSPSPGTGTYEQYF. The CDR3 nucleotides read TGTGCCAGCAGCCCATCCCCCGGGACAGGGACCTACGAGCAGTACTTC.

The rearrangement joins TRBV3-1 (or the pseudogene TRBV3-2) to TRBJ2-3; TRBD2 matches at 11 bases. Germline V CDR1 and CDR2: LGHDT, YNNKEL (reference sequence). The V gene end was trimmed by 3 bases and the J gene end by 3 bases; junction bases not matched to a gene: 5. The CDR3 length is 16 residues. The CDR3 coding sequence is TGTGCCAGCAGCCATCTTCGGACTAGCGGGACAGATACGCAGTATTTT. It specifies CASSHLRTSGTDTQYF.